A single sample gave rise to the 20 T cell receptor beta chains below, sequenced in a study of T cells in women clearing cervical HPV infection. Assay: immunoSEQ multiplex PCR; the TCRdb copy retains only in-frame clones and omits some. The listing records 15,000 to 20,000 clones. Sequencing was carried out using blood buffy coat. The receptor set was obtained from a woman aged 18 to 75 with a cervical HPV16 infection that either progressed to CIN3+ or cleared (not recorded which).

In the case of this clone: The read halts 3 residues ahead of the CDR3 end, with the missing end drawn from the germline J gene. V gene TRBV7-2 combines with J gene TRBJ2-3; 7 bases match TRBD1. The CDR3 consists of 14 residues. V lost 2 bases to trimming and J lost 5 bases; unmatched junction nucleotides: 4. Germline V gene data show CDR1 as SGHTA and CDR2 as FQGNSA. This CDR3 reads CASSLRDSKDTQYF. The DNA read from the CDR3 is TGTGCCAGCAGCTTACGGGACAGTAAAGATACG.

Concerning this clone: Sequencing ends 3 residues short of the CDR3 end; the germline J gene provides the rest. The rearrangement joins TRBV19 to TRBJ1-2; D ambiguous. The CDR3 sequence is 15 residues long. From germline, CDR1 is LNHDA and CDR2 SQIVND (reference sequence). The germline V and J ends were trimmed by 6 bases and 5 bases, with 19 bases remaining between them. CDR3 residues: CASSDFPTAGYGYTF. The sequenced CDR3 bases are TGTGCCAGTAGCGACTTCCCCACTGCGGGGTATGGC. The full variable domain, completed using reference TRBV19 and TRBJ1-2, is DGGITQSPKYLFRKEGQNVTLSCEQNLNHDAMYWYRQDPGQGLRLIYYSQIVNDFQKGDIAEGYSVSREKKESFPLTVTSAQKNPTAFYLCASSDFPTAGYGYTFGSGTRLTVV.

Comment on this clone: The read is 3 residues too short to cover the CDR3 end, so that end is filled in from the germline J gene. The same CDR3 is also encoded by other DNA sequences in this sample. V and J are TRBV7-9 and TRBJ1-3; D perhaps matches TRBD1 (5 bases). The ends were cut back, 6 bases at V and 4 bases at J, with 10 bases in the middle. The CDR3 contains 13 residues. Germline V lookup: CDR1 SEHNR, CDR2 FQNEAQ (reference sequence). This CDR3 reads CASREGSGNTIYF. Partial CDR3 DNA: TGTGCCAGCAGAGAGGGGTCCGGAAACACC.

Turning to this clone: Its ends do not fully match the called genes, so a read error is possible. The read terminates 3 residues ahead of where the CDR3 ends, so the germline J gene completes it. The sample contains more than one DNA sequence encoding this CDR3. This chain joins TRBV7-9 and TRBJ1-3; TRBD1 matches 8 bases. CDR3 size: 14 residues. The germline V gene encodes CDR1 SEHNR and CDR2 FQNEAQ (reference sequence). Here the CDR3 reads CASSPDRAGNTIYF. The CDR3 bases that were read are TGTGCCAGCAGTCCGGACAGGGCTGGAAACACA.

On this clone: A junction boundary mismatches the germline segment, possibly from a read error. The read terminates 3 residues ahead of where the CDR3 ends, so the germline J gene completes it. This chain links TRBV7-7 with TRBJ2-7; tentative D call: TRBD2 (5 bases). Germline V gene sequence: CDR1 SSHAT, CDR2 FNYEAQ (reference sequence). This CDR3 contains 13 residues. This CDR3 reads CASSLASQYEQYF. The sequenced part of the CDR3 DNA is TGTGCTAGCAGCTTAGCGTCCCAGTACGAG.

As for this clone: Read data end 3 residues before the CDR3 end; the end is taken from the germline J gene. The chain has TRBV2 and TRBJ2-5; 9 bases agree with TRBD2. Germline CDR1 SNHLY, CDR2 FYNNEI. Trimming removed 2 bases from V and 5 bases from J; junction bases left unmatched: 6. There are 15 residues in the CDR3. CDR3 protein: CASSELAGPGETQYF. CDR3 bases read: TGTGCCAGCAGTGAACTAGCGGGGCCGGGGGAGACC.

Note on this clone: The read terminates 3 residues before the CDR3 end, so the remaining end is supplied by the germline J gene. The chain joins TRBV5-1 to TRBJ2-5, with D possibly TRBD2 on 6 matching bases. Germline loops: CDR1 SGHRS, CDR2 YFSETQ. Trimming removed 3 bases at V and 1 base at J, with 16 bases between. This CDR3 is built from 16 residues. CDR3 DNA, as far as it was read: TGCGCCAGCAGCTACCGTGTACGGGGGAGCCAAGAGACC. As protein: CASSYRVRGSQET. The full-length CDR3 reads as CASSYRVRGSQETQYF.

On this clone: Coverage ceases 3 residues before the CDR3 finishes, and the germline J gene fills in the end. The rearrangement joins TRBV6-1 to TRBJ2-5; 14 bases align to TRBD2. J was trimmed by 5 bases and V by 3 bases; bases with no gene match: 5. The CDR3 has 16 residues. Germline values: CDR1 MNHNS, CDR2 SASEGT. The DNA read from the CDR3 is TGTGCCAGCAGTGATTGGACTAGCGGGGGGTTGGAGACC. It codes for CASSDWTSGGLET. The complete CDR3 protein is CASSDWTSGGLETQYF.

Worth noting for this clone: The read stops 3 residues short of the end of the CDR3; the missing end is completed from the germline J gene. This rearrangement joins TRBV7-8 to TRBJ1-3; 10 bases match TRBD1. CDR3 length: 17 amino acids. The junction had 10 bases not matched to a gene; V was cut back by 8 bases and J by 0 bases. The germline gives CDR1 SGHVS, CDR2 FQNEAQ. The sequenced CDR3 bases are TGTGCCAGCGTACCCACCGGGACAGGGGCCTCTGGAAACACC. This codes for CASVPTGTGASGNT. The full CDR3 reads CASVPTGTGASGNTIYF.

The CDR3 reads CASSETFSSGASTDTYTF. Incomplete CDR3 DNA: TGTGCCAGCAGTGAAACCTTCTCTAGCGGGGCAAGCACAGATACC. The chain carries TRBV6-1 and TRBJ1-2, with D possibly matching TRBD1 (5 bases). The CDR3 end lies 3 residues beyond the end of the read and is filled in from the germline J gene. The CDR3 totals 18 residues. CDR1 MNHNS and CDR2 SASEGT come from the germline V gene.

In the case of this clone: The read ends 3 residues shy of where the CDR3 ends; the end is completed using the germline J gene. The J gene is TRBJ1-5, the V gene TRBV30; a weak D match, TRBD1 (5 bases). CDR1 is GTSNPN, CDR2 SVGIG, per germline (reference sequence). Trimming cost V 2 bases and J 5 bases, with 13 bases left between them. The CDR3 extends over 14 amino acids. The CDR3 region is CAWSPSRADQPQHF. The CDR3 bases that were read are TGTGCCTGGAGTCCTTCCAGGGCTGATCAGCCC.

In regard to this clone: The DNA ends 3 residues before the CDR3 does, and the rest of the CDR3 is filled in from the germline J gene. The V and J genes are TRBV30 and TRBJ2-1; D perhaps matches TRBD1 (8 bases). Germline V gene sequence: CDR1 GTSNPN, CDR2 SVGIG (reference sequence). V gave up 3 bases and J gave up 6 bases, with 18 bases separating them. CDR3 size: 15 residues. This CDR3 is CAWRQGGGNGNEQFF. The CDR3 bases that were read are TGTGCCTGGAGACAGGGGGGGGGCAACGGCAATGAG. Based on the CDR3 plus reference TRBV30 and TRBJ2-1, the full variable domain is SQTIHQWPATLVQPVGSPLSLECTVEGTSNPNLYWYRQAAGRGLQLLFYSVGIGQISSEVPQNLSASRPQDRQFILSSKKLLLSDSGFYLCAWRQGGGNGNEQFFGPGTRLTVL.

As concerns this clone: The read gets to within 3 residues of the CDR3 end, and the germline J gene fills in the rest. V is TRBV19 and J is TRBJ1-4; 8 nucleotides match TRBD1. Germline lookup yields CDR1 LNHDA and CDR2 SQIVND (reference sequence). The CDR3 is made up of 17 amino acids. The CDR3 loop reads CASAPFRGQARGSPLFF. The sequenced part of the CDR3 DNA is TGTGCCAGTGCACCCTTCAGGGGACAGGCGCGTGGTTCACCA.

The covered CDR3 bases are TGCAGCGTTGAAGCAGGGGCTAGTGCTGGGGCCAACGTC. It encodes CSVEAGASAGANV. The CDR3 in full is CSVEAGASAGANVLTF. The V and J genes are TRBV29-1 and TRBJ2-6, with a possible D match to TRBD1 (6 bases). The read terminates 3 residues ahead of where the CDR3 ends, so the germline J gene completes it. The germline V gene encodes CDR1 SQVTM and CDR2 ANQGSEA. CDR3 length: 16 residues. Trimming removed 1 base at V and 2 bases at J, with 12 bases between.

Details on this clone: The DNA ends 3 residues before the CDR3 does, and the rest of the CDR3 is filled in from the germline J gene. The chain uses TRBV2 and TRBJ2-3; 10 bases align to TRBD2. This CDR3 has 15 amino acids. V shed 5 bases, J shed 1 base, and the junction held 3 bases outside the gene matches. The germline V gene encodes CDR1 SNHLY and CDR2 FYNNEI. The CDR3 bases that were read are TGTGCCAGCAGTATTGGACTAGCGGGCACAGATACG. Translated: CASSIGLAGTDT. The whole CDR3 is CASSIGLAGTDTQYF. Full variable domain (rest looked up from reference TRBV2 and TRBJ2-3): EPEVTQTPSHQVTQMGQEVILRCVPISNHLYFYWYRQILGQKVEFLVSFYNNEISEKSEIFDDQFSVERPDGSNFTLKIRSTKLEDSAMYFCASSIGLAGTDTQYFGPGTRLTVL.

Turning to this clone: The DNA ends 3 residues before the CDR3 does, and the rest of the CDR3 is filled in from the germline J gene. This sequence joins TRBV20-1 and TRBJ1-6, with 9 bases aligning to TRBD1. Looked up from germline, CDR1 is DFQATT and CDR2 is SNEGSKA (reference sequence). This CDR3 is 13 amino acids long. Incomplete CDR3 DNA: TGCAGTGCTAGGGACAGGGGATTTTCGGCC. Protein sequence: CSARDRGFSA. The CDR3 in full is CSARDRGFSALHF.

Remarks on this clone: The read ends 3 residues shy of where the CDR3 ends; the end is completed using the germline J gene. The chain employs TRBV5-6 and TRBJ2-5, with 7 bases fitting TRBD1. The length of the CDR3 is 15 residues. CDR1 is SGHDT and CDR2 is YYEEEE in the germline V gene. V was clipped by 1 base and J by 1 base; unmatched bases: 4. The sequenced part of the CDR3 DNA is TGTGCCAGCAGCTTGTTTAACAGGGGCCAAGAGACC. Residues: CASSLFNRGQET. The whole CDR3 sequence is CASSLFNRGQETQYF.

The sequenced CDR3 bases are TGTGCCAGCAGACGGACTAGCGGGGATTACAATGAC. Protein sequence: CASRRTSGDYND. The full CDR3 is CASRRTSGDYNDYTF. The V gene is TRBV7-9, the J gene TRBJ1-2; no clear D. The read gets to within 3 residues of the CDR3 end, and the germline J gene fills in the rest. The CDR3 runs 15 residues. Germline V lookup: CDR1 SEHNR, CDR2 FQNEAQ (reference sequence).

Concerning this clone itself: Read coverage stops 3 residues before the CDR3 terminus; the germline J gene supplies the remainder. The gene calls are TRBV19 and TRBJ2-2, with 8 bases matching TRBD1. This CDR3 is 14 amino acids long. From germline, CDR1 is LNHDA and CDR2 SQIVND (reference sequence). Incomplete CDR3 DNA: TGTGCCAGTAGTCTTGGACAGGGTAATGAAAAG. Its protein product is CASSLGQGNEK. Given in full, the CDR3 is CASSLGQGNEKLFF.

On this clone itself: The sequenced fragment ends 3 residues before the CDR3 boundary, so the rest is inferred from the germline J gene. This chain joins TRBV19 and TRBJ1-2, with D perhaps matching TRBD1 (6 bases). The germline CDR1 and CDR2 sequences are LNHDA and SQIVND (reference sequence). This CDR3 spans 14 amino acids. The part of the CDR3 DNA that was read is TGTGCCAGTAGCAACCAACAGGGAGGTCCCGAC. Translation: CASSNQQGGPD. The entire CDR3 protein is CASSNQQGGPDYTF.